This T cell receptor (beta chain) was sequenced for a study of graft-versus-host responses after intestinal transplantation. In the study overall: Tacrolimus and steroids were given for around three years to all recipients after anti-thymocyte globulin induction.

Some clones are missing from TCRdb's copy, which holds only in-frame ones; the method was immunoSEQ multiplex PCR. There are roughly 92,000 clones in the sample; around 89% occur only once, and 0.28% lies in the top ten. General study findings and limits: Allografts of patients with graft-donor T cell macrochimerism showed high graft-versus-host to host-versus-graft clone ratios.

The germline V and J ends were trimmed by 5 bases and 3 bases, with 5 bases remaining between them. The germline CDR1 and CDR2 sequences are SEHNR and FQNEAQ (reference sequence). The CDR3 consists of 13 residues. A note on this clone: The antigen remains undetermined.

The rearrangement links TRBV7-9 to TRBJ2-6, with D uncertain. Source: unstimulated CD4+ T cells sorted from spleen or lymph node cells, taken before transplant. This TCR derives from a human donor who was the organ donor for an intestinal transplant. This CDR3 is CASSRGGANVLTF. CDR3 nucleotide sequence: TGTGCCAGCAGCCGAGGTGGGGCCAACGTCCTGACTTTC.